This TCR beta chain was sequenced for a study of PD-L1 blockade in urothelial cancer. In the study overall: Atezolizumab, begun by patients in the mid-2010s, was given at 1,200 mg intravenously every 3 weeks. Blood samples had a median of approximately 140,000 T cells, 75,000 to 90,000 unique TCRs, and clonality roughly 0.088.

The data were produced by immunoSEQ multiplex PCR, yet TCRdb's version contains in-frame clones alone and is incomplete. The sample shows more than 95,000 clones, around 88% of them seen only once. Trimming left V 2 bases short and J 3 bases short, with 11 bases between. Germline-derived CDR1 and CDR2 are SGHDT and YYEEEE. The CDR3 has 15 amino acids. This sample's time point: peripheral blood 6 weeks after treatment start. It was locally advanced or metastatic urothelial carcinoma that patients had. The source material was PBMCs, sampled around atezolizumab (anti-PD-L1) treatment. The genes are TRBV5-6 and TRBJ2-2; no clear D gene. This clonotype was sampled from a man in his forties or fifties with urothelial cancer. The CDR3 protein is CASSLEGDHTGELFF. The CDR3 nucleotides are TGTGCCAGCAGCTTAGAAGGAGACCACACCGGGGAGCTGTTTTTT.